These T cell receptor beta chains were read from a single sample in a study of regulatory dendritic cells for organ transplantation. Profiling relied on immunoSEQ multiplex PCR, and the TCRdb table lists in-frame clones only, not all of them. The profile shows over 20,000 clones, around 85% of them singletons. These receptors have no known antigen. The sequenced material came from naive CD4+ T cells from blood cultured with regulatory dendritic cells. Receptors originate from a human donor in good health. Each CDR3 is given with its conserved first and last residue. Fields, in order: V gene, J gene, CDR3 protein.

V: TRBV15; J: TRBJ2-7; CDR3: CATSADRVGRPYEQYF
V: TRBV27; J: TRBJ1-5; CDR3: CASRDSFSNQPQHF
V: TRBV2; J: TRBJ1-4; CDR3: CASRTEVATNEKLFF
V: TRBV7-6; J: TRBJ2-2; CDR3: CASSRTGELFF
V: TRBV5-4; J: TRBJ2-3; CDR3: CASSRPRDTQYF
V: TRBV30; J: TRBJ1-3; CDR3: CAWSPGGNGNTIYF
V: TRBV28; J: TRBJ1-4; CDR3: CASRRGVREKLFF
V: TRBV9; J: TRBJ1-4; CDR3: CASSVEDGAQLFF
V: TRBV18; J: TRBJ1-1; CDR3: CASSPIGSGRNTEAFF
V: TRBV10-3; J: TRBJ1-2; CDR3: CASSSAGTGEGGYTF
V: TRBV2; J: TRBJ1-2; CDR3: CASSERGQGVDYGYTF
V: TRBV6-1; J: TRBJ1-2; CDR3: CASSAGVDYGYTF
V: TRBV2; J: TRBJ2-1; CDR3: CASRAGTRLNEQFF
V: TRBV28; J: .; CDR3: CASSFGAYEQYF
V: TRBV18; J: TRBJ2-7; CDR3: CASSPRLAGGTYEQYF
V: TRBV30; J: TRBJ2-5; CDR3: CAWSSSRETQYF
V: TRBV4-2; J: TRBJ2-5; CDR3: CASSLAGGGETQYF
V: TRBV15; J: TRBJ1-5; CDR3: CATSSGRYQPQHF
V: TRBV9; J: TRBJ2-2; CDR3: CASSVDEGGPVGELFF